This T cell receptor (beta chain) emerged from a study of a mutant IDH1 vaccine in newly diagnosed glioma. At the level of the study: Antecedent treatment encompassed radiotherapy, temozolomide, or their combination; the majority received both.

Worth noting for this clone: Antigen specificity is unknown.

Indicated time point: week 35, safety follow-up. Vaccinated patients received 300 ug of mutant IDH1 20-mer peptide per dose, with topical imiquimod. Germline CDR1 and CDR2: LGHNA and YNFKEQ. The J segment lost 1 base and the V segment lost 4 bases, leaving 3 bases of the junction unmatched. The CDR3 spans 14 residues. Sequenced by immunoSEQ multiplex PCR; TCRdb stores in-frame clones only, minus some. This table has roughly 60,000 clones, 81% appearing once. This sequence was found in a middle-aged man with glioma. This chain uses TRBV4-2 with TRBJ1-1; 7 nucleotides match TRBD1. The input for sequencing was PBMCs, taken from a glioma patient whose treatment included an IDH1 peptide vaccine. The CDR3 region is CASSRGTENTEAFF. Written as DNA, the CDR3 is TGTGCCAGCAGCCGCGGGACAGAGAACACTGAAGCTTTCTTT.